The rows below give T cell receptor beta chains drawn from one sample of a study of T cell changes during pregnancy in multiple sclerosis. Profiling relied on immunoSEQ multiplex PCR, and the TCRdb table lists in-frame clones only, not all of them. This table holds about 64,000 clones, roughly 89% found once. This specimen consisted of peripheral blood, obtained in the second trimester of pregnancy. The receptors were gathered from a female donor with multiple sclerosis, enrolled in a pregnancy study. Each CDR3 is given with its conserved first and last residue. The D gene is left open where the match is weak. Size values are once, few and many counts, or a class for expanded clones, and some rows have none.

- | TRBJ2-1 | TRBV19 | - | TGTGCCAGTAGTCGTACAGGGTACAATGAGCAGTTCTTC | CASSRTGYNEQFF
- | TRBJ2-2 | TRBV9 | - | TGTGCCAGCAGCGTAGGGGCTAGCGACACCGGGGAGCTGTTTTTT | CASSVGASDTGELFF
- | TRBJ1-1 | TRBV19 | - | TGTGCCAGTAGTATAGCTGTCACAGGAGCTGAAGCTTTCTTT | CASSIAVTGAEAFF
once | TRBJ1-1 | TRBV7-2 | TRBD1 | TGTGCCAGCAGCTTAGTTCAAGGGGGACAGGGGCCTAACACTGAAGCTTTCTTT | CASSLVQGGQGPNTEAFF
- | TRBJ2-5 | TRBV7-2 | TRBD2 | TGTGCCAGCAGCTTAGGGCTAGCGGGCAGAGAGACCCAGTACTTC | CASSLGLAGRETQYF
- | TRBJ1-5 | TRBV2 | - | TGTGCCAGCAGTGAAGGATCAGGGCCGGGTCAGCCCCAGCATTTT | CASSEGSGPGQPQHF
- | TRBJ2-7 | TRBV7-9 | TRBD2 | TGTGCCAGCAGCCCTCGGACTAGCTTGATCCACGAGCAGTACTTC | CASSPRTSLIHEQYF
- | TRBJ2-5 | TRBV4-1 | - | TGCGCCAGCAGCCAAGAACCCGCGAGCGGCCAAGAGACCCAGTACTTC | CASSQEPASGQETQYF
- | TRBJ1-1 | TRBV5-5 | TRBD1 | TGTGCCAGCAGCTTGATTCGGGACAGAAATACTGAAGCTTTCTTT | CASSLIRDRNTEAFF
- | TRBJ2-3 | TRBV9 | - | TGTGCCAGCAGCGTAGCGGGATCCACAGATACGCAGTATTTT | CASSVAGSTDTQYF
few | TRBJ2-1 | TRBV28 | TRBD2 | TGTGCCAGCAGTGCAACTAGCGGGGCCGTAAATGAGCAGTTCTTC | CASSATSGAVNEQFF
- | TRBJ2-7 | TRBV29-1 | TRBD2 | TGCAGCGTTGCCTTCAGCGGGGGGCGGTACGAGCAGTACTTC | CSVAFSGGRYEQYF
- | TRBJ2-1 | TRBV29-1 | TRBD2 | TGCAGCGTTCCGGGACTAGCGGGATTGTTGGATGAGCAGTTCTTC | CSVPGLAGLLDEQFF
- | TRBJ1-1 | TRBV28 | - | TGTGCCAGCAGTTTAATCGGCAGGGCGCGGGGCACTGAAGCTTTCTTT | CASSLIGRARGTEAFF
- | TRBJ2-7 | TRBV6-1 | - | TGTGCCAGCATCCTCGGAGGGCACGAGCAGTACTTC | CASILGGHEQYF
- | TRBJ2-7 | TRBV13 | TRBD1 | TGTGCCAGCAGCTTAGAGGCAGGGGGCGCGTACGAGCAGTACTTC | CASSLEAGGAYEQYF
- | TRBJ1-4 | TRBV7-6 | - | TGTGCCAGCAGCGCAACGGGGGGGGTTGGTGAAAAACTGTTTTTT | CASSATGGVGEKLFF
- | TRBJ2-3 | TRBV7-2 | TRBD1 | TGTGCCAGCAGCCCCCTGGGACAGTCCACAGATACGCAGTATTTT | CASSPLGQSTDTQYF
- | TRBJ2-2 | TRBV5-1 | TRBD1 | TGCGCCAGCAGCTTACAGGGGGACAGGGAGCTGTTTTTT | CASSLQGDRELFF
- | TRBJ2-3 | TRBV2 | - | TGTGCCAGCAGTCCCCAAGATACGCAGTATTTT | CASSPQDTQYF
few | TRBJ1-1 | TRBV18 | - | TGTGCCAGCTCAGCGATCAGGGAGAACACTGAAGCTTTCTTT | CASSAIRENTEAFF
- | TRBJ2-7 | TRBV5-1 | TRBD2 | TGCGCCAGCAGCCCCTGGACTAGCGGGCCCTACGAGCAGTACTTC | CASSPWTSGPYEQYF
- | TRBJ2-3 | TRBV7-3 | - | TGTGCCAGCAGCGAAGGGCCGGTGGGGAGAACAGATACGCAGTATTTT | CASSEGPVGRTDTQYF
- | TRBJ1-1 | TRBV13 | TRBD1 | TGTGCCAGCAGCTCCGGACAGGGGGGTTGGACTGAAGCTTTCTTT | CASSSGQGGWTEAFF
- | TRBJ1-1 | TRBV10-3 | TRBD1 | TGTGCCATCACCTCGACAGGGGAGAACACTGAAGCTTTCTTT | CAITSTGENTEAFF
- | TRBJ2-1 | TRBV19 | TRBD2 | TGTGCCAGTAACCCCCGGACTAGTAACAATGAGCAGTTCTTC | CASNPRTSNNEQFF
- | TRBJ1-1 | TRBV6-5 | - | TGTGCCAGTTCCAGGAATATGAACACTGAAGCTTTCTTT | CASSRNMNTEAFF
- | TRBJ1-1 | TRBV19 | - | TGTGCCAGTAGTGAAGGCGGATCCTCTAACACTGAAGCTTTCTTT | CASSEGGSSNTEAFF
- | TRBJ1-2 | TRBV18 | TRBD1 | TGTGCCAGCTCAACAGGACAGGGGAGATATGGCTACACCTTC | CASSTGQGRYGYTF
few | TRBJ1-1 | TRBV7-9 | - | TGTGCCAGCAGCTTGACACCTCAGGGAACTGAAGCTTTCTTT | CASSLTPQGTEAFF
- | TRBJ1-1 | TRBV28 | TRBD1 | TGTGCCAGCAGTTATACTGAGAAACTGGACAGGGGGGGGACTGAAGCTTTCTTT | CASSYTEKLDRGGTEAFF
- | TRBJ2-7 | TRBV5-4 | - | TGTGCCAGCAGCTTCTTCCTCGGAGGGGCATTAATATTGGAGCAGTACTTC | CASSFFLGGALILEQYF